This T cell receptor (beta chain) was observed in a study of patients and donors after allogeneic stem cell transplantation. TCRdb used MiXCR to reprocess the RT-PCR reads, holding one entry per CDR3 protein. The top ten clones hold around 6% of a sample with some 880,000 distinct CDR3 sequences, approximately 19% of them seen once. The CDR3 extends over 17 amino acids. V lost 2 bases and J 0 bases, leaving 17 bases between the germline ends. Germline CDR1 SGHRS, CDR2 YFSETQ. Sequenced sample: blood, either unsorted or a sorted T cell fraction (not recorded which). The clonotype originates from a human donor who was either an allogeneic HSCT recipient or a stem cell or donor lymphocyte infusion donor (not recorded which). It is not recorded whose cells these are; they may come from a transplant donor. This sequence joins TRBV5-1 and TRBJ1-1; D is possibly TRBD1 (5 bases). The CDR3 coding sequence is TGCGCCAGCAGCTTCCAGGGCACCCGAAAGATGAACACTGAAGCTTTCTTT. This encodes CASSFQGTRKMNTEAFF.